This note documents a single T cell receptor (beta chain) sequence. Primers: 60 Vbeta forward and 13 Jbeta reverse. Sequenced by immunoSEQ multiplex PCR; TCRdb stores in-frame clones only, minus some. The sample shows around 130,000 clones, around 80% of them seen only once. The data are from a study of cytomegalovirus exposure and HLA in healthy donors. Study at large: From donors who were HLA-typed, an early data release held around 85 million unique TCRs.

This TCR was sampled from a female donor in good health and CMV-seronegative. Sequencing was done on a sample of PBMCs.

The CDR3 nucleotides are TGTGCCAGCAGGAGACAGACAGGGGTAAGGGAAAAACTGTTTTTT. Translated: CASRRQTGVREKLFF. The rearrangement uses TRBV28 and TRBJ1-4, with TRBD1 matching 8 bases. The J segment lost 8 bases and the V segment lost 6 bases, leaving 11 bases of the junction unmatched. Germline CDR1 is MDHEN and CDR2 is SYDVKM. The CDR3 length is 15 residues.